Given below is one T cell receptor (beta chain) in context. Its target is not known. These data belong to a study of T cells in localized non-small cell lung cancer. General observations from the study: A median 57 of the top 100 tumor clones appeared in adjacent lung. Investigators sequenced only a single tumor region, leaving heterogeneity possible.

Here immunoSEQ multiplex PCR was the method, and the copy in TCRdb shows in-frame clones only, minus some. Of 45,000 to 70,000 clones listed, roughly 89% are singletons. Trimming removed 3 bases at V and 4 bases at J, with 5 bases between. This CDR3 region has 12 residues. The V gene is TRBV5-3, the J gene TRBJ2-1; D not certain. TRBV5-3 is designated an ORF whose function remains uncertain. The sample consisted of peripheral blood, taken before any cancer treatment. The TCR was taken from a woman aged 40-69 years with stage I lung adenocarcinoma. The CDR3 bases are TGTGCCAGAAGCTCCATATACAATGAGCAGTTCTTC. It encodes CARSSIYNEQFF.